This T cell receptor beta chain was observed in a study of blood T cell repertoires in COVID-19. In the study overall: Samples came from the United States, Italy and Spain, spanning acute and convalescent COVID-19. PBMCs, B-cell-depleted T cells, or T cells provided the cDNA or gDNA that made up the material.

Original processing notes: Amplified reference gene primers provided the basis for estimating nucleated cell counts. The method was immunoSEQ multiplex PCR; TCRdb's version includes in-frame clones alone and lacks a portion of them. V, J and clone size reflect that table, while D and trimming were determined from the DNA. The data hold roughly 66,000 clones, with about 80% observed a single time. V shed 5 bases, J shed 5 bases, and the junction held 6 bases outside the gene matches. Per germline, CDR1 SGHAT and CDR2 FQNNGV. The CDR3 runs to 14 residues. This sequence was found in a woman aged 60-70 years with acute or convalescent COVID-19. Input material: peripheral blood. The rearrangement joins TRBV11-2 to TRBJ1-1, with 9 bases aligning to TRBD1. For the CDR3, the DNA is TGTGCCAGCAGCCAGACAGGGGGAGGAACTGAAGCTTTCTTT. Amino acids: CASSQTGGGTEAFF.